Following are 23 T cell receptor beta chains from one sample sequenced in a study of radiotherapy plus CTLA-4 blockade in lung cancer. Method: immunoSEQ multiplex PCR; TCRdb's copy keeps in-frame clones and lacks some. The table has roughly 62,000 clones, 60% to 85% seen once. Sequenced here: peripheral blood, sampled from a patient treated with radiotherapy plus ipilimumab. The receptors were sampled from a human donor with non-small cell lung cancer who had a complete response to radiotherapy plus ipilimumab.

This clone was seen more than once but under ten times. This chain links TRBV10-3 with TRBJ2-5; 7 nucleotides match TRBD2. V dropped 3 bases and J dropped 5; count of bases not matched to a gene: 3. The CDR3 is 13 amino acids. Germline CDR1 and CDR2: ENHRY and SYGVKD. The CDR3 reads CAISDSGVETQYF. CDR3 in DNA: TGTGCCATCAGTGACAGCGGGGTTGAGACCCAGTACTTC.

The J gene is TRBJ1-2, the V gene TRBV9, with D possibly being TRBD1 (5 bases). V dropped 1 base and J dropped 8 bases, with 18 bases sitting between them. The CDR3 consists of 15 residues. CDR1 and CDR2 (germline): SGDLS, YYNGEE. CDR3 nucleotides: TGTGCCAGCAGCGTAACCTCTCGACAGTCCATGGGCTACACCTTC. Translating gives CASSVTSRQSMGYTF.

J is TRBJ2-1 and V is TRBV30; tentatively, D is TRBD1 (5 bases). This CDR3 comprises 15 residues. CDR1 is GTSNPN, CDR2 SVGIG, per germline (reference sequence). V shed 0 bases and J shed 7 bases, with 16 bases lying between them. The CDR3 DNA follows: TGTGCCTGGAGTGTACTTGCAGGGTACGGGAATGAGCAGTTCTTC. Translated: CAWSVLAGYGNEQFF.

V and J are TRBV18 and TRBJ2-7; D gene uncertain. Germline CDR1 reads KGHSH; CDR2 reads LQKENI. V gave up 2 bases and J gave up 4 bases, with 6 bases separating them. The CDR3 sequence is 12 residues long. This CDR3 is CASSPGAYEQYF. The CDR3 nucleotides are TGTGCCAGCTCACCAGGAGCATACGAGCAGTACTTC.

This chain joins TRBV7-9 and TRBJ1-2, with TRBD1 identical over 10 bases. The V segment lost 4 bases and the J segment 8 bases; nucleotides outside the gene matches: 4. The CDR3 contains 13 residues. In germline, CDR1 is SEHNR, CDR2 FQNEAQ (reference sequence). The CDR3 spells CASSYGQGVGYTF. CDR3 DNA: TGTGCCAGCAGCTACGGACAGGGGGTCGGCTACACCTTC. The full variable domain, in which reference TRBV7-9 and TRBJ1-2 provide the parts outside the CDR3, is DTGVSQNPRHKITKRGQNVTFRCDPISEHNRLYWYRQTLGQGPEFLTYFQNEAQLEKSRLLSDRFSAERPKGSFSTLEIQRTEQGDSAMYLCASSYGQGVGYTFGSGTRLTVV.

CDR3 in DNA: TGTGCCAGCAGCGTTGGACAGGGGGCGAACACCATATATTTT. It specifies CASSVGQGANTIYF. This sequence joins TRBV9 and TRBJ1-3, with 11 positions matching TRBD1. The CDR3 has 14 amino acids. Losses at the gene ends were 2 bases for V and 7 bases for J; bases not matched to a gene: 2. From germline, CDR1 is SGDLS and CDR2 YYNGEE.

The chain has TRBV15 and TRBJ2-1; 9 nucleotides line up with TRBD2. Trimming took 4 bases from V and 16 from J; bases not matched to a gene: 17. The germline V gene has CDR1 LNHNV and CDR2 YYDKDF (reference sequence). This CDR3 comprises 15 residues. CDR3 residues: CATSTILAGTHSCFF. CDR3 in DNA: TGTGCCACCAGCACCATCCTAGCGGGAACCCACTCCTGCTTCTTC.

V gene TRBV19 combines with J gene TRBJ1-1; a possible D gene is TRBD1 (5 bases). Looked up from germline, CDR1 is LNHDA and CDR2 is SQIVND (reference sequence). This CDR3 region has 14 residues. Trimming removed 1 base from V and 3 bases from J, with 9 bases in between. CDR3 in DNA: TGTGCCAGTAGTATAGCCAGGGAAGACACTGAAGCTTTCTTT. Its translation: CASSIAREDTEAFF.

The chain has TRBV20-1 and TRBJ2-5; D is uncertain. Germline assignment: CDR1 DFQATT and CDR2 SNEGSKA (reference sequence). The CDR3 is 10 residues long. V was trimmed by 4 bases and J by 4 bases, leaving 4 bases between them. CDR3 amino acids: CSAKSETQYF. The CDR3 coding sequence is TGCAGTGCTAAATCAGAGACCCAGTACTTC.

The chain couples TRBV2 to TRBJ2-2; the match to TRBD1 covers 11 bases. J was trimmed by 6 bases and V by 7 bases; bases with no gene match: 10. Germline CDR1 SNHLY, CDR2 FYNNEI. The CDR3 is 16 residues long. CDR3 DNA: TGTGCCAGCAAGCCGGGACAGGGGGTAGGGTCCGGGGAGCTGTTTTTT. Its protein product is CASKPGQGVGSGELFF.

In this sample, this clone turned up a few times. This chain joins TRBV11-3 and TRBJ2-5; D is undetermined. The CDR3 extends over 13 amino acids. Germline V lookup: CDR1 SGHNT, CDR2 YENEEA. Trimming left V 0 bases short and J 7 bases short, with 9 bases between. The DNA of the CDR3 is TGTGCCAGCAGCTTAGATTCCACGGCGACCCAGTACTTC. It translates to CASSLDSTATQYF.

This clone is medium-sized by share. The J gene is TRBJ2-6, the V gene TRBV6-5; 13 bases are shared with TRBD2. The CDR3 spans 16 residues. J lost 3 bases, V lost 4 bases, and 0 bases had no gene match. Germline V lookup: CDR1 MNHEY, CDR2 SVGAGI. CDR3 sequence reads: CASSWTSGSGANVLTF. CDR3 coding DNA: TGTGCCAGCAGTTGGACTAGCGGGAGTGGGGCCAACGTCCTGACTTTC.

V gene TRBV7-2 combines with J gene TRBJ1-2, with 9 bases that match TRBD1. With V trimmed by 5 bases and J by 8 bases, 12 bases remained unmatched. The CDR3 runs 15 residues. The germline CDR1 and CDR2 sequences are SGHTA and FQGNSA. The CDR3 region is CASSTADRGLRGYTF. In DNA, the CDR3 is TGTGCCAGCAGCACCGCGGACAGGGGCCTTAGGGGCTACACCTTC.

The chain uses TRBV5-1 and TRBJ2-3; D not resolved. The CDR3 runs to 13 residues. Trimming took 0 bases from V and 4 from J, leaving 6 bases between them. CDR1 and CDR2 from the germline V gene are SGHRS and YFSETQ. CDR3 residues: CASSLEEADTQYF. CDR3 coding DNA: TGCGCCAGCAGCTTGGAAGAGGCAGATACGCAGTATTTT.

This CDR3 reads CASSYEGADQPQHF. The CDR3 DNA follows: TGTGCCAGCAGTTATGAGGGGGCGGATCAGCCCCAGCATTTT. V and J are TRBV6-5 and TRBJ1-5; 7 bases line up with TRBD1. This CDR3 contains 14 residues. Germline CDR1 reads MNHEY; CDR2 reads SVGAGI. With V trimmed by 3 bases and J by 5 bases, 4 bases remained unmatched.

J is TRBJ1-1 and V is TRBV27; no firm D call. Germline loops: CDR1 MNHEY, CDR2 SMNVEV (reference sequence). Trimming removed 4 bases at V and 0 bases at J, with 9 bases between. The CDR3 spans 14 residues. The CDR3: CASSWGTVNTEAFF. The CDR3 nucleotides read TGTGCCAGCAGTTGGGGAACGGTGAACACTGAAGCTTTCTTT.

V usage is TRBV7-2 and J usage is TRBJ1-2; 7 bases agree with TRBD1. V dropped 3 bases and J dropped 8; count of bases not matched to a gene: 15. CDR1 is SGHTA, CDR2 FQGNSA, per germline. The CDR3 extends over 16 amino acids. The CDR3 spells CASSFPDRVRGGGYTF. CDR3 DNA sequence: TGTGCCAGCAGCTTTCCCGACAGGGTAAGAGGTGGAGGCTACACCTTC.

The V gene is TRBV15, the J gene TRBJ2-7; D is possibly TRBD1 (5 bases). This CDR3 comprises 14 residues. Trimming pared 3 bases from V and 4 bases from J, leaving 13 bases between. Germline values: CDR1 LNHNV, CDR2 YYDKDF (reference sequence). The CDR3 spells CATSSRGRGYEQYF. Here the CDR3 DNA reads TGTGCCACCAGCAGCAGAGGTAGGGGATACGAGCAGTACTTC.

This clone occurred a few times. The gene calls are TRBV6-6 and TRBJ1-2; TRBD1 matches at 7 bases. Per germline, CDR1 MNHNY and CDR2 SVGAGI (reference sequence). V was clipped by 6 bases and J by 3 bases; unmatched bases: 4. The CDR3 runs 13 residues. The CDR3 coding sequence is TGTGCCAGCAGCCGCCAGGGGGACTATGGCTACACCTTC. Its translation is CASSRQGDYGYTF.

The CDR3 coding sequence is TGCGCCAGCAGCTTGATGACAACCGCCGGATTAGGCTACACCTTC. Residues: CASSLMTTAGLGYTF. This rearrangement joins TRBV5-1 to TRBJ1-2, with D hard to call. The germline V and J ends were trimmed by 1 base and 8 bases, with 18 bases remaining between them. The CDR3 consists of 15 residues. CDR1 is SGHRS and CDR2 is YFSETQ in the germline V gene.

This clone has only one observation. The chain carries TRBV11-3 and TRBJ2-2; the D gene is possibly TRBD1 (6 bases). Germline CDR1 is SGHNT and CDR2 is YENEEA. This CDR3 comprises 14 residues. V lost 6 bases and J lost 4, with 12 bases in between. The CDR3 coding sequence is TGTGCCAGCAGGAACTCACAGGGCACCGGGGAGCTGTTTTTT. Its translation is CASRNSQGTGELFF.

This sequence joins TRBV10-3 and TRBJ1-3; 9 nucleotides agree with TRBD1. The CDR3 sequence is 14 residues long. Per germline, CDR1 ENHRY and CDR2 SYGVKD. The V gene end was trimmed by 6 bases and the J gene end by 4 bases; junction bases not matched to a gene: 4. CDR3 in amino acids: CAIRGQGIGNTIYF. DNA for the CDR3: TGTGCCATCAGGGGACAGGGAATAGGAAACACCATATATTTT.

V usage is TRBV29-1 and J usage is TRBJ2-2; unclear D gene. Per germline, CDR1 SQVTM and CDR2 ANQGSEA. V gave up 5 bases and J gave up 0 bases, with 7 bases separating them. The CDR3 is made up of 13 amino acids. CDR3 sequence (DNA): TGCAGCGTTACATTTTCGAACACCGGGGAGCTGTTTTTT. It is translated as CSVTFSNTGELFF.